In its sample, the clone carrying this T cell receptor beta chain was seen many times. This specimen belongs to a study of T cells in Graves' hyperthyroidism and ophthalmopathy. Newly diagnosed patients aged 18 to 65 had hyperthyroidism of under 2 months' duration. What was amplified from RNA transcripts were TCR beta CDR3 regions. HTBI primers were used for first-round RT-PCR of the TCR CDR3. TCRdb re-called the multiplex PCR reads with MiXCR, one entry per CDR3 protein. The sample records nearly 750,000 distinct CDR3 sequences, just over 35% being singletons. This clonotype was sampled from a woman between 40 and 50 years old with Graves' hyperthyroidism. Source material: blood.

The CDR3: CASSFGVGHYEQYF. Here the CDR3 DNA reads TGTGCCAGCAGCTTCGGAGTCGGCCACTACGAGCAGTACTTC. The chain couples TRBV7-2 to TRBJ2-7; D gene ambiguous. Trimming took off 3 bases at V and 3 bases at J, with 12 bases between the two ends. The CDR3 contains 14 residues. Germline V gene data show CDR1 as SGHTA and CDR2 as FQGNSA.